The sequence of this T cell receptor (beta chain) was determined in a study of neoadjuvant anti-PD-1 for oral cavity cancer. In the study overall: Most patients had three to four biweekly doses of 3 mg/kg nivolumab before resection. Non-progressing patients received a fourth nivolumab dose near day 43, then surgery on days 50-56. Points from the study as a whole: TCR analyses covered only a few patients per response group.

Remarks on this clone: Its antigen is unknown.

CDR3 size: 16 residues. Trimming shortened V by 2 bases and J by 6 bases, and 18 bases separated the two germline ends. CDR1 LNHDA and CDR2 SQIVND come from the germline V gene (reference sequence). Data came from immunoSEQ multiplex PCR; TCRdb stores just in-frame clones and leaves some out. This table holds more than 10,000 clones, about 65% found once. The clonotype was recovered from a person aged 40 to 85 with oral cavity squamous cell carcinoma. Sequences were derived from PBMCs, sampled before nivolumab (anti-PD-1) treatment. V usage is TRBV19 and J usage is TRBJ2-3; possibly TRBD2 for D (6 bases). CDR3 residues: CASSIPTSGPFDTQYF. CDR3 nucleotide sequence: TGTGCCAGTAGTATACCGACTAGTGGCCCCTTCGATACGCAGTATTTT. The full variable domain, in which reference TRBV19 and TRBJ2-3 provide the parts outside the CDR3, is DGGITQSPKYLFRKEGQNVTLSCEQNLNHDAMYWYRQDPGQGLRLIYYSQIVNDFQKGDIAEGYSVSREKKESFPLTVTSAQKNPTAFYLCASSIPTSGPFDTQYFGPGTRLTVL.